The following is a TCR beta chain sequence with its context. The record originates from a study of blood T cell repertoires in COVID-19. Study overall: Spain, Italy and the United States supplied samples that represented acute and convalescent COVID-19. PBMCs, B-cell-depleted T cells, or T cells were the source of the cDNA or gDNA that made up the material.

Study processing details: Researchers report that nucleated cell counts were estimated from reference gene primer amplification. TCRdb keeps only in-frame clones here, not all; method: immunoSEQ multiplex PCR. The V and J calls and the clone size are those of that table, but D and trimming were determined from the DNA. The data show a few hundred thousand clones, with approximately 89% seen just once and 3% to 4% held by the top ten. Seattle patients were enrolled during active infection and followed longitudinally. Germline V gene data show CDR1 as MNHEY and CDR2 as SMNVEV (reference sequence). The length of the CDR3 is 18 residues. V lost 0 bases and J 0 bases, leaving 12 bases between the germline ends.

This TCR derives from a woman aged 60-70 years with COVID-19, enrolled during active disease. The chain carries TRBV27 and TRBJ1-6; D possibly corresponds to TRBD1 (6 bases). Sequencing input: peripheral blood. Here the CDR3 reads CASSLSRGSYSYNSPLHF. For the CDR3, the DNA is TGTGCCAGCAGTTTATCGAGGGGGTCCTACTCCTATAATTCACCCCTCCACTTT.